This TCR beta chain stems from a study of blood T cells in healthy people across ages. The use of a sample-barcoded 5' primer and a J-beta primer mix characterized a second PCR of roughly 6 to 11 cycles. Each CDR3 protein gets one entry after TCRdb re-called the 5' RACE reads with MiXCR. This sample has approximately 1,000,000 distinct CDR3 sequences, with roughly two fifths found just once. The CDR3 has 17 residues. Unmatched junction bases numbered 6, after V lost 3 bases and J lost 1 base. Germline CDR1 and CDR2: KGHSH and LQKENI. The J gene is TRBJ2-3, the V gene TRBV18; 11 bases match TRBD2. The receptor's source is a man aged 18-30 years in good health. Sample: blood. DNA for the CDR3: TGTGCCAGCTCACCGATACCGGGACTAGCGGGCACAGATACGCAGTATTTT. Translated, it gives CASSPIPGLAGTDTQYF.